Sequencing of this T cell receptor (beta chain) was carried out in a study of post-analysis software for immune sequencing data. Study findings and constraints: Comparison of patients with controls showed roughly five TRBV segments more frequent in patients, TRBV5-6, TRBV5-1 and TRBV20-1 among them. Controls' normalized Chao1 diversity significantly exceeded that of multiple sclerosis patients.

About this clonotype itself: The antigen remains undetermined. At one end, the junction sequence differs from germline, possibly due to a read error.

Prepared TCR beta cDNA libraries contained unique molecular identifiers. Starting from approximately 1 to 10 million T cells, the study yielded a few hundred thousand cDNA molecules. TCRdb used MiXCR to reprocess the PCR reads, holding one entry per CDR3 protein. Here the sample spans around 200,000 distinct CDR3 sequences, around 30% being singletons. Per germline, CDR1 MNHEY and CDR2 SMNVEV (reference sequence). The CDR3 consists of 17 residues. Sequencing used blood. The origin of this receptor is a girl aged 2-17 years with multiple sclerosis. V and J are TRBV27 and TRBJ2-5, with TRBD2 matching over 11 bases. This chain's CDR3 is CAGSLPLTSGVPRAQCF. The CDR3 region has the DNA TGTGCCGGCAGTCTACCCCTGACTAGCGGGGTACCGCGGGCCCAGTGCTTC.